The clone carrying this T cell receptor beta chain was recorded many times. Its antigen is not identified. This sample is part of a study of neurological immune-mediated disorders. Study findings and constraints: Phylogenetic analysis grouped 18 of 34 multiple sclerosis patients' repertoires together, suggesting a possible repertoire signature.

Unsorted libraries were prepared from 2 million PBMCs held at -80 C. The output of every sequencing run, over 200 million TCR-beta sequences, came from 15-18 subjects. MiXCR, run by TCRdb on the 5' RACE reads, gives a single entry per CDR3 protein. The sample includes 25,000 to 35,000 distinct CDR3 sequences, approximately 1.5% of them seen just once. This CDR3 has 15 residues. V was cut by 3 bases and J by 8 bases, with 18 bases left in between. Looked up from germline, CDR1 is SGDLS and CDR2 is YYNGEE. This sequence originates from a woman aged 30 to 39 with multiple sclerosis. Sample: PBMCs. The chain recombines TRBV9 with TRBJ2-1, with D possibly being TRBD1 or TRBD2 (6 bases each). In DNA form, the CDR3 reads TGTGCCAGCAGCGCCGTAAGGGGGACTTACGATGAGCAGTTCTTC. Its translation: CASSAVRGTYDEQFF.